This T cell receptor (beta chain) was profiled in a study of CD8 T cells in Susac syndrome. RNA was extracted with the RNeasy kit, and a quantity of about 0.45 to 1 ug was reverse transcribed using random hexamers. TCR beta CDR3 was amplified by immunoSEQ multiplex PCR. This amplification extended across 54 Vbeta and 13 Jbeta segments. TCRdb re-called the immunoSEQ multiplex PCR reads through MiXCR, storing one row per CDR3 protein. The data hold about 300,000 distinct CDR3 sequences, with around nine tenths observed a single time. This clonotype was seen a single time. V lost 4 bases to trimming and J lost 3 bases; unmatched junction nucleotides: 11. Per the germline V gene, CDR1 is MNHEY and CDR2 is SVGAGI. CDR3 size: 17 residues.

The TCR sequence derives from a human donor with multiple sclerosis. The material sequenced was CD8+ T cells from PBMCs. This chain uses TRBV6-5 with TRBJ2-7; TRBD2 agrees at 11 bases. CDR3 DNA sequence: TGTGCCAGCAGTTTAGCTCCTGGACTAGCGGGTTACTACGAGCAGTACTTC. Encoded protein: CASSLAPGLAGYYEQYF.